These T cell receptor beta chains were read from a single sample in a study of blood T cell repertoires in COVID-19. TCRdb's table, derived via immunoSEQ multiplex PCR, lists solely in-frame clones and lacks some. Among about 260,000 clones, 65% to 85% were seen once, and the ten largest hold approximately 1.4%. Input material: peripheral blood. The origin of the receptors is a woman between 35 and 50 years old who had recovered from COVID-19. Both conserved end residues are part of each CDR3. The order of the fields is J gene, V gene, D gene, clone size, CDR3 DNA, CDR3 protein. D genes are given only for firm matches. Clone size, where shown, is once, few, many, or a class for clones that have expanded.

TRBJ1-5 | TRBV18 | - | - | TGTGCCAGCTCAGGCGGACTGCGCAATCAGCCCCAGCATTTT | CASSGGLRNQPQHF
TRBJ1-4 | TRBV28 | - | - | TGTGCCAGCAGTGGAGCGGGGTTTAATGAAAAACTGTTTTTT | CASSGAGFNEKLFF
TRBJ1-3 | TRBV29-1 | - | - | TGCAGCGTTGAAGGGTTAGACTCTGGAAACACCATATATTTT | CSVEGLDSGNTIYF
TRBJ2-6 | TRBV2 | - | - | TGTGCCAGCAGTGAGGGACATATAGCTGGGGCCAACGTCCTGACTTTC | CASSEGHIAGANVLTF
TRBJ1-6 | TRBV30 | - | - | TGTGCCTGGAGTAACGGGGGGCCTAATTCACCCCTCCACTTT | CAWSNGGPNSPLHF
TRBJ2-1 | TRBV7-9 | - | - | TGTGCCAGCAGCTTATCACTCAATGAGCAGTTCTTC | CASSLSLNEQFF
TRBJ2-5 | TRBV6-5 | - | - | TGTGCCAGCAGGATGACATTTGGGGAGACCCAGTACTTC | CASRMTFGETQYF
TRBJ2-2 | TRBV5-1 | - | - | TGCGCCAGCAGCTTGCTTGACACCGGGGAGCTGTTTTTT | CASSLLDTGELFF
TRBJ2-1 | TRBV5-1 | TRBD2 | - | TGCGCCAGCAGCTTGCTTGGCGGGACTAGCCTTGATGAGCAGTTCTTC | CASSLLGGTSLDEQFF
TRBJ2-1 | TRBV29-1 | - | - | TGCAGCGCCCGAAGGGGCCGCTACAATGAGCAGTTCTTC | CSARRGRYNEQFF
TRBJ2-5 | TRBV5-1 | - | - | TGCGCCAGCAGCTTGCTAGGACAGGAGACCCAGTACTTC | CASSLLGQETQYF
TRBJ2-1 | TRBV20-1 | - | once | TGCAGTGCTAGTCCCCACTCCTACAATGAGCAGTTCTTC | CSASPHSYNEQFF
TRBJ1-1 | TRBV9 | - | - | TGTGCCAGCAGCGTAGTGCTTAGCCGGATAGAAGCTTTCTTT | CASSVVLSRIEAFF
TRBJ2-7 | TRBV6-5 | TRBD1 | once | TGTGCCAGCAGTACCCGGGACAGAGCCGAGCAGTACTTC | CASSTRDRAEQYF
TRBJ2-3 | TRBV2 | - | - | TGTGCCAGCAGACTTCGACTAGAACTAGATACGCAGTATTTT | CASRLRLELDTQYF
TRBJ2-2 | TRBV11-2 | TRBD1 | - | TGTGCCAGCAGCTTACGGACAGGGGGCACCGGGGAGCTGTTTTTT | CASSLRTGGTGELFF
TRBJ1-2 | TRBV9 | - | - | TGTGCCAGCAGCGGCCCGAGGGCGCGGACCTATGGCTACACCTTC | CASSGPRARTYGYTF
TRBJ2-3 | TRBV12-5 | - | - | TGTGCTAGTGGGTTAGGCGACGGCGCGGCAGATACGCAGTATTTT | CASGLGDGAADTQYF
TRBJ1-2 | TRBV2 | TRBD1 | - | TGTGCCAGCAGTTACAACAGGGGTGGCTACACCTTC | CASSYNRGGYTF
TRBJ1-5 | TRBV18 | - | few | TGTGCCAGCTCCTCCCAGCGAGAGCCCCAGCATTTT | CASSSQREPQHF
TRBJ2-1 | TRBV6-5 | TRBD2 | - | TGTGCCAGCGCGACTAGCGGGGGGGGATCCCGACGGTTCTTC | CASATSGGGSRRFF
TRBJ2-2 | TRBV5-4 | - | once | TGTGCCAGCAGCCTACGACAAGTTCCCGGGGAGCTGTTTTTT | CASSLRQVPGELFF
TRBJ1-1 | TRBV6-5 | - | - | TGTGCCAGCAGTTACTATGGGCGTCCCAGGTACACTGAAGCTTTCTTT | CASSYYGRPRYTEAFF
TRBJ2-1 | TRBV5-4 | TRBD2 | - | TGTGCCAGCAGCTTGGTAGCGGGGGGGTACAATGAGCAGTTCTTC | CASSLVAGGYNEQFF
TRBJ1-1 | TRBV19 | - | - | TGTGCCAGCGGGGGGGCACAGAACACTGAAGCTTTCTTT | CASGGAQNTEAFF
TRBJ2-2 | TRBV4-1 | TRBD2 | - | TGCGCCACCGGTTTTATAGCGGGGGCGCGGGGCACCGGGGAGCTGTTTTTT | CATGFIAGARGTGELFF
TRBJ2-2 | TRBV5-1 | TRBD1 | - | TGCGCCAGCAGCTATACCGGGACAGTAAACACCGGGGAGCTGTTTTTT | CASSYTGTVNTGELFF